Each of the 21 T cell receptor beta chains below was sequenced from the same sample in a study of cytomegalovirus exposure and HLA in healthy donors. PCR was performed using 60 Vbeta and 13 Jbeta primers. Only in-frame clones appear in the TCRdb table, and some are missing; sequencing was by immunoSEQ multiplex PCR. The data contain about 140,000 clones, around three quarters of them seen just once; the ten biggest clones take up 2.5% to 3.5%. The sequencing input was PBMCs. The receptors were gathered from a man between 35 and 55 years old in good health and CMV-seronegative.

The V gene is TRBV7-2, the J gene TRBJ1-5; maybe TRBD1 (6 bases). Germline V gene sequence: CDR1 SGHTA, CDR2 FQGNSA. This CDR3 region has 15 residues. V shed 5 bases and J shed 4 bases, with 15 bases lying between them. CDR3 protein: CASSLTGQLNQPQHF. As DNA, the CDR3 is TGTGCCAGCAGCCTTACAGGGCAGCTTAATCAGCCCCAGCATTTT.

This clone came up once. The CDR3: CASSVGGGRGRRETQYF. Here the CDR3 DNA reads TGTGCCAGCAGCGTAGGGGGGGGCAGGGGGCGACGAGAGACCCAGTACTTC. The rearrangement uses TRBV9 and TRBJ2-5, with D perhaps matching TRBD1 (8 bases). Germline CDR1 is SGDLS and CDR2 is YYNGEE. V lost 0 bases to trimming and J lost 4 bases, with 19 bases between them. This CDR3 has 17 residues.

The genes are TRBV7-2 and TRBJ2-6; 7 nucleotides agree with TRBD2. V dropped 5 bases and J dropped 0; count of bases not matched to a gene: 7. Germline CDR1 SGHTA, CDR2 FQGNSA. The CDR3 loop spans 17 amino acids. CDR3 bases: TGTGCCAGCAGCCCCGTGGGGGGGACCTCTGGGGCCAACGTCCTGACTTTC. Translating it yields CASSPVGGTSGANVLTF.

This clone turned up a few times. V gene TRBV5-5 combines with J gene TRBJ1-1; 7 positions match TRBD1. This CDR3 has 13 amino acids. CDR1 is SGHKS and CDR2 is YYEKEE in the germline V gene (reference sequence). Trimming took 4 bases from V and 1 from J; bases not matched to a gene: 1. Written as DNA, the CDR3 is TGTGCCAGCAGCGGGACAGCGAACACTGAAGCTTTCTTT. Amino acids: CASSGTANTEAFF.

The genes are TRBV2 and TRBJ2-5, with D uncertain. The CDR3 is made up of 15 amino acids. V dropped 6 bases and J dropped 0 bases, with 14 bases sitting between them. In germline, CDR1 is SNHLY, CDR2 FYNNEI. In DNA form, the CDR3 reads TGTGCCAGCAGGCCTACCCTCATGTACCAAGAGACCCAGTACTTC. It specifies CASRPTLMYQETQYF.

V is TRBV20-1 and J is TRBJ2-2; D gene unclear. The CDR3 runs to 11 residues. Germline-derived CDR1 and CDR2 are DFQATT and SNEGSKA (reference sequence). V was cut by 3 bases and J by 8 bases, with 7 bases left in between. For the CDR3, the DNA is TGCAGTGCTAGGGTGACTGGGGAGCTGTTTTTT. Amino acids: CSARVTGELFF.

J is TRBJ2-7 and V is TRBV5-6; 8 positions match TRBD2. The CDR3 covers 17 residues. Germline CDR1 and CDR2: SGHDT and YYEEEE. J was trimmed by 3 bases and V by 0 bases; bases with no gene match: 11. The CDR3 coding sequence is TGTGCCAGCAGCTTGGTCCCGGGAGGGGGGCAATACTACGAGCAGTACTTC. Translating gives CASSLVPGGGQYYEQYF.

This clone has more than one count but fewer than ten. The chain has TRBV6-1 and TRBJ2-7; 10 nucleotides agree with TRBD1. After removal of 5 bases from V and 5 bases from J, the junction contained 9 bases not matched to a gene. The germline V gene encodes CDR1 MNHNS and CDR2 SASEGT. The CDR3 totals 15 residues. CDR3 in amino acids: CASSKGQGIADEQYF. The CDR3 region has the DNA TGTGCCAGCAGTAAGGGACAGGGGATAGCGGACGAGCAGTACTTC.

This clone has just one count. This CDR3 is CASSREWEAGGYTF. In DNA form, the CDR3 reads TGTGCCAGCAGCCGAGAATGGGAGGCGGGTGGCTACACCTTC. This chain uses TRBV7-2 with TRBJ1-2; D gene ambiguous. Germline CDR1 and CDR2: SGHTA and FQGNSA. V was clipped by 5 bases and J by 7 bases, with 17 bases between them. CDR3 length: 14 residues.

The sample holds one count of this clone. This chain links TRBV15 with TRBJ1-1; 8 nucleotides match TRBD1. CDR1 is LNHNV, CDR2 YYDKDF, per germline (reference sequence). The V segment lost 4 bases and the J segment 4 bases; nucleotides outside the gene matches: 8. The CDR3 contains 15 residues. CDR3 in DNA: TGTGCCACCAGCACCCGGACAGGGTTGGCCACTGAAGCTTTCTTT. Its translation is CATSTRTGLATEAFF.

The rearrangement joins TRBV4-1 to TRBJ2-5; tentatively, D is TRBD2 (5 bases). The tail of the sequence fits TRBJ2-7 better, so the J call may be wrong. The CDR3 consists of 15 residues. The V gene's germline CDR1 is MGHRA and CDR2 YSYEKL. CDR3 DNA sequence: TGCGCCAGCAGCCACGGAGTTCGGGGAACCTACGAGCAGTACTTC. Translating gives CASSHGVRGTYEQYF.

In DNA form, the CDR3 reads TGTGCCAGCAGCCCCGGCATAGGGGGAATCAGCTACACCTTC. This translates into CASSPGIGGISYTF. This rearrangement joins TRBV27 to TRBJ1-2; a possible D gene is TRBD1 (6 bases). The CDR3 sequence is 14 residues long. Trimming shortened V by 6 bases and J by 9 bases, and 20 bases separated the two germline ends. Germline V gives CDR1 MNHEY, CDR2 SMNVEV (reference sequence).

V and J are TRBV19 and TRBJ1-5, with 9 bases matching TRBD1. This CDR3 has 14 amino acids. CDR1 is LNHDA and CDR2 is SQIVND in the germline V gene (reference sequence). V was pared by 4 bases and J by 5 bases, with 3 bases of the junction left unmatched. CDR3 coding DNA: TGTGCCAGTAGTACCGGACAGGGGTATCAGCCCCAGCATTTT. It translates to CASSTGQGYQPQHF.

This clone has more than one count but fewer than ten. This rearrangement joins TRBV11-2 to TRBJ1-1, with D maybe TRBD1 (5 bases). This CDR3 contains 13 residues. V was cut by 2 bases and J by 5 bases, with 9 bases left in between. CDR1 and CDR2 (germline): SGHAT, FQNNGV. In nucleotides, the CDR3 is TGTGCCAGCAGCTTAATTAGGGGTACTGAAGCTTTCTTT. This translates into CASSLIRGTEAFF.

The rearrangement links TRBV10-1 to TRBJ2-5; the D gene is possibly TRBD1 (7 bases). Trimming left V 10 bases short and J 4 bases short, with 25 bases between. There are 16 residues in the CDR3. Looked up from germline, CDR1 is WNHNN and CDR2 is SYGVQD (reference sequence). The CDR3 DNA is TGCGCCATCCTCAACAGGGAGGACAGGAGGCGAGAGACCCAGTACTTC. This encodes CAILNREDRRRETQYF.

The V gene is TRBV5-1, the J gene TRBJ2-5, with 10 bases that match TRBD1. The CDR3 covers 16 residues. The V gene end was trimmed by 4 bases and the J gene end by 5 bases; junction bases not matched to a gene: 11. Looked up from germline, CDR1 is SGHRS and CDR2 is YFSETQ. CDR3 in amino acids: CASSGPGQGSRETQYF. Here the CDR3 DNA reads TGCGCCAGCAGCGGGCCGGGACAGGGGTCTCGGGAGACCCAGTACTTC.

This rearrangement joins TRBV30 to TRBJ1-2, with D unclear. The V gene lost 5 bases and the J gene lost 0 bases, with 13 bases spanning the gap. This CDR3 is 14 amino acids long. Germline V CDR1 and CDR2: GTSNPN, SVGIG (reference sequence). The CDR3 DNA reads as TGTGCCTGGGGGCAAGTGTTAGCTAACTATGGCTACACCTTC. Protein product: CAWGQVLANYGYTF.

The CDR3 reads CASSYSGVSPLHF. DNA for the CDR3: TGTGCCAGCAGTTACTCTGGAGTTTCACCCCTCCACTTT. This chain links TRBV6-5 with TRBJ1-6; no firm D call. Per the germline V gene, CDR1 is MNHEY and CDR2 is SVGAGI. Trimming removed 0 bases at V and 9 bases at J, with 6 bases between. The CDR3 covers 13 residues.

This chain connects TRBV28 to TRBJ2-7; 9 positions agree with TRBD2. V dropped 8 bases and J dropped 9; count of bases not matched to a gene: 14. Germline lookup yields CDR1 MDHEN and CDR2 SYDVKM. The CDR3 contains 14 residues. CDR3 coding DNA: TGTGCCAGCCAATCACAGAATAGCGGGAGAAGGCAGTACTTC. It translates to CASQSQNSGRRQYF.

This clone was seen just once. The chain couples TRBV7-3 to TRBJ2-5, with D perhaps TRBD1 (5 bases). The CDR3 consists of 14 residues. V dropped 0 bases and J dropped 7 bases, with 12 bases sitting between them. Germline V gives CDR1 SGHTA, CDR2 FQGTGA. The CDR3 bases are TGTGCCAGCAGCTTAACCCAGGGTTCAGCGACCCAGTACTTC. This translates into CASSLTQGSATQYF. The full variable domain, rest sourced from reference TRBV7-3 and TRBJ2-5, is GAGVSQTPSNKVTEKGKYVELRCDPISGHTALYWYRQSLGQGPEFLIYFQGTGAADDSGLPNDRFFAVRPEGSVSTLKIQRTERGDSAVYLCASSLTQGSATQYFGPGTRLLVL.

V usage is TRBV7-2 and J usage is TRBJ2-7, with D uncertain. The CDR3 is 12 amino acids. V was shortened by 4 bases and J by 0 bases, with 4 bases between the two germline ends. Germline CDR1 is SGHTA and CDR2 is FQGNSA. CDR3 coding DNA: TGTGCCAGCAGCTCAAACTCCTACGAGCAGTACTTC. This encodes CASSSNSYEQYF.